The rows below give T cell receptor beta chains drawn from one sample of a study of T cell responses to AZD1222 COVID-19 vaccine. This table comes from immunoSEQ multiplex PCR, and its TCRdb copy is limited to in-frame clones, with some not included. The sample shows just under 55,000 clones, 70% to 90% of them seen only once. Sequenced here: peripheral blood, sampled on day 0 of AZD1222 vaccination. These receptors were collected from an adult in good health. CDR3s include the opening cysteine and the closing phenylalanine or tryptophan. A D gene is named only where the DNA matches it firmly. Clone sizes are given selectively: once, few, many, or a class where the clone is expanded.

J	size	V	D	DNA	CDR3
TRBJ1-5	-	TRBV27	-	TGTGCCAGCGGAAACCGGGGTCAGCCCCAGCATTTT	CASGNRGQPQHF
TRBJ2-7	-	TRBV6-5	-	TGTGCCAGCTGCTCAGGGTTGGACTACGAGCAGTACTTC	CASCSGLDYEQYF
TRBJ1-2	-	TRBV3-1/TRBV3-2	TRBD1	TGTGCCAGCAGCCAGGGGCAGCAGGGGGCTTATGGCTACACCTTC	CASSQGQQGAYGYTF
TRBJ2-2	-	TRBV4-3	-	TGCGCCCGCAGCCCGCAGGGGGCGGGGGGACCGAACACCGGGGAGCTGTTTTTT	CARSPQGAGGPNTGELFF
TRBJ2-7	-	TRBV5-6	-	TGTGCCAGCAGCTTGGGCTACTACGAGCAGTACTTC	CASSLGYYEQYF
TRBJ2-1	-	TRBV5-1	-	TGCGCCAGCAGCCTTGGGACGCCCAATGAGCAGTTCTTC	CASSLGTPNEQFF
TRBJ2-7	-	TRBV4-1	-	TGCGCCAGCAGCCACCAGGATGCTACCTACGAGCAGTACTTC	CASSHQDATYEQYF
TRBJ2-1	-	TRBV6-5	-	TGTGCCAGCAGCCCAGACGGGAGCTCCTACAATGAGCAGTTCTTC	CASSPDGSSYNEQFF
TRBJ2-7	-	TRBV19	TRBD1	TGTGCCAGTAGTAAAGGACAGGGTAAGGTCCACGAGCAGTACTTC	CASSKGQGKVHEQYF
TRBJ1-1	-	TRBV30	-	TGTGCCCGCGAGACAGCGAACACTGAAGCTTTCTTT	CARETANTEAFF
TRBJ1-1	-	TRBV6-5	-	TGTGCCAGCAGTACCGGGACACCTGAAGCTTTCTTT	CASSTGTPEAFF
TRBJ1-3	-	TRBV7-9	-	TGTGCCAGCAGCTTACGGTGGGGCGCGACTGGAAACACCATATATTTT	CASSLRWGATGNTIYF
TRBJ2-2	-	TRBV11-2	-	TGTGCCAGCAGCTTGAATTCTGGGGTCACCGGGGAGCTGTTTTTT	CASSLNSGVTGELFF
TRBJ2-7	-	TRBV7-8	TRBD1	TGTGCCAGCAGCTTTCTATCGGGACAGGGGGGCTACGAGCAGTACTTC	CASSFLSGQGGYEQYF
TRBJ1-1	-	TRBV18	TRBD1	TGTGCCAGCTCGCCGGGACAGGGCCCCCTGAACACTGAAGCTTTCTTT	CASSPGQGPLNTEAFF
TRBJ1-1	-	TRBV30	-	TGTGCCTGGAGTGTTACTGTGAACACTGAAGCTTTCTTT	CAWSVTVNTEAFF
TRBJ1-1	-	TRBV27	-	TGTGCCAGCAGTTTATTTGGGAACACTGAAGCTTTCTTT	CASSLFGNTEAFF
TRBJ1-4	-	TRBV5-5	TRBD1	TGTGCCAGCAGCACTTCCACCGGGACAGGGAGCGAAAAACTGTTTTTT	CASSTSTGTGSEKLFF
TRBJ1-6	-	TRBV7-8	TRBD1	TGTGCCAGCAGCTCACCGGGACAGGGAATACGCGGTTCACCCCTCCACTTT	CASSSPGQGIRGSPLHF
TRBJ2-3	-	TRBV4-3	-	TGCGCCAGCAGCCAAGACCTAGCTAGCACAGATACGCAGTATTTT	CASSQDLASTDTQYF
TRBJ1-2	-	TRBV19	TRBD1	TGTGCCAGTAGTAAGGAACCGGGACAGGGGGGCCGCGGCAACTATGGCTACACCTTC	CASSKEPGQGGRGNYGYTF
TRBJ2-1	-	TRBV19	-	TGTGCCACCCAGAGGGGGGGGAATGAGCAGTTCTTC	CATQRGGNEQFF
TRBJ1-2	-	TRBV6-5	-	TGTGCCAGCAGTACAGGTCGGTGGGGTGATGGCTACACCTTC	CASSTGRWGDGYTF
TRBJ1-6	once	TRBV5-1	-	TGCGCCAGCAGCTTGGGGGTAGGGGATAATTCACCCCTCCACTTT	CASSLGVGDNSPLHF
TRBJ2-3	-	TRBV30	-	TGTGCCTGGAGTGTTAGCACAGATACGCAGTATTTT	CAWSVSTDTQYF
TRBJ1-2	-	TRBV4-2	-	TGTGCCAGCAGCCTCTCTCTAAGCAGGGATGGCTACACCTTC	CASSLSLSRDGYTF
TRBJ1-1	-	TRBV11-3	TRBD1	TGTGCCAGCAGCGACGGACAGGGAGGCACTGAAGCTTTCTTT	CASSDGQGGTEAFF
TRBJ2-7	once	TRBV9	-	TGTGCCAGCAGCCCACCGACAGGCCCTCGCGACGAGCAGTACTTC	CASSPPTGPRDEQYF
TRBJ2-5	-	TRBV5-1	TRBD1	TGCGCCAGCAGCTTAGGGACAGGGATCCAAGAGACCCAGTACTTC	CASSLGTGIQETQYF
TRBJ1-1	-	TRBV6-5	-	TGTGCCAGCATTCTGAACCTGAACACTGAAGCTTTCTTT	CASILNLNTEAFF
TRBJ2-7	-	TRBV25-1	-	TGTGCCAGCAGTGACGGGTTGGGCACAGTATACGAGCAGTACTTC	CASSDGLGTVYEQYF
TRBJ1-5	-	TRBV6-5	-	TGTGCCAGCAGTTACCGGGGTGCCAATCAGCCCCAGCATTTT	CASSYRGANQPQHF
TRBJ1-4	-	TRBV6-5	-	TGTGCCAGCAGGAGGACGGAATACGACGAAAAACTGTTTTTT	CASRRTEYDEKLFF